This T cell receptor beta chain was sequenced for a study of T cell responses to AZD1222 COVID-19 vaccine. Repertoires were generated with immunoSEQ multiplex PCR, while TCRdb's copy carries only in-frame clones and drops some. The profile shows about 80,000 clones, around 90% of them singletons. Study outcomes and limitations: Most donors were white British, females outnumbered males, and clonal diversity was possibly underestimated. At 160-218 and 743-854, vaccine-associated CD4 TCRs were dominant, and they spanned spike. Repertoires were collected only later (after the peak T cell response had occurred). Breadth and depth of Spike-specific TCRs rose after two AZD1222 doses.

Germline V lookup: CDR1 MDHEN, CDR2 SYDVKM. V lost 7 bases and J lost 0, with 8 bases in between. CDR3 length: 13 residues. As regards this clone: Its target is not known.

The sequence derives from an adult in good health. This specimen was peripheral blood, taken on day 0 of AZD1222 vaccination. The rearrangement uses TRBV28 and TRBJ2-3, with D unclear. Written as DNA, the CDR3 is TGTGCCAGCACCCAAACCAGCACAGATACGCAGTATTTT. This gives the protein CASTQTSTDTQYF.